This T cell receptor beta chain is drawn from a study of control samples from healthy donors and cancer patients. Profiled with immunoSEQ multiplex PCR; TCRdb holds only in-frame clones, not every one. This repertoire shows some 200,000 clones, 91% found once; its top ten account for 1.5%. CDR3 length: 14 residues. V shed 5 bases and J 3 bases; nucleotides not matched to a gene: 2. Looked up from germline, CDR1 is SGHNT and CDR2 is YENEEA. The sample comprised blood. This chain connects TRBV11-3 to TRBJ2-5, with 11 bases fitting TRBD2. This clonotype was sampled from a woman aged 25 to 45 in good health. The CDR3 reads CASSRGLAEETQYF. In nucleotides, the CDR3 is TGTGCCAGCAGCCGGGGACTAGCGGAAGAGACCCAGTACTTC. The full variable domain, its missing parts supplied by reference TRBV11-3 and TRBJ2-5, is EAGVVQSPRYKIIEKKQPVAFWCNPISGHNTLYWYLQNLGQGPELLIRYENEEAVDDSQLPKDRFSAERLKGVDSTLKIQPAELGDSAVYLCASSRGLAEETQYFGPGTRLLVL.